The entry below describes one T cell receptor beta chain. Its target is unknown. With 3 bases removed from V and 2 bases from J, the gap between germline ends came to 18 bases. Germline V lookup: CDR1 LNHDA, CDR2 SQIVND (reference sequence). The CDR3 spans 17 residues. TCRdb's table, derived via immunoSEQ multiplex PCR, lists solely in-frame clones and lacks some. The sample lists 27,000 or so clones, 72% occurring once. Antigen-specific CD4+ T cells were expanded (with viral peptide pools) by the ViraFEST assay ahead of sequencing. Isolating CD4+ T cells followed around nine days of culture. According to the study, vaccine recipients showed no prior SARS-CoV-2 infection and negative nucleocapsid antibodies. With about 9.8 ug/ml peptides and about 9.5 IU/ml IL-2, fewer than 2.5 million PBMC per well were cultured. The source of the sample is a study of vaccination effects on CD4 cells after COVID-19.

The clonotype originates from a human donor who received a COVID-19 vaccine. Sequences were derived from CD4+ T cells from PBMCs cultured with SARS-CoV-2 spike peptides, sampled before COVID-19 vaccination. The chain uses TRBV19 and TRBJ2-3; a possible D gene is TRBD2 (5 bases). The CDR3 DNA reads as TGTGCCAGTAGTATGAAAGGTAGCGTCCGAATCACAGATACGCAGTATTTT. It translates to CASSMKGSVRITDTQYF.